Shown below are 9 T cell receptor beta chains from a single sample sequenced in a study of T cell responses to AZD1222 COVID-19 vaccine. Data came from immunoSEQ multiplex PCR; TCRdb stores just in-frame clones and leaves some out. Seen here are 100,000 to 140,000 clones, 89% observed once, and the top ten hold roughly 7%. The sequencing used peripheral blood, collected on day 0 of AZD1222 vaccination. These receptors originate from an adult in good health.

This chain joins TRBV4-3 and TRBJ1-2, with 8 bases aligning to TRBD1. Losses at the gene ends were 0 bases for V and 8 bases for J; bases not matched to a gene: 8. CDR1 is LGHNA, CDR2 YSLEER, per germline. The CDR3 consists of 15 residues. CDR3 sequence: CASSQDRQGIDGYTF. The CDR3 region has the DNA TGCGCCAGCAGCCAAGACCGACAGGGGATCGACGGCTACACCTTC.

This chain joins TRBV28 and TRBJ2-2, with TRBD2 matching over 12 bases. Germline assignment: CDR1 MDHEN and CDR2 SYDVKM. V gave up 4 bases and J gave up 3 bases; unmatched junction bases: 9. This CDR3 region has 18 residues. In DNA, the CDR3 is TGTGCCAGCAGTTCCATAGGACTAGCGGGACCCTACACCGGGGAGCTGTTTTTT. Translating it yields CASSSIGLAGPYTGELFF.

This chain links TRBV19 with TRBJ1-5, with unresolved D. V was shortened by 7 bases and J by 2 bases, with 15 bases between the two germline ends. From germline, CDR1 is LNHDA and CDR2 SQIVND (reference sequence). The CDR3 covers 15 residues. CDR3 DNA sequence: TGTGCCAGTACTCCAAATCAAGGAGGCAATCAGCCCCAGCATTTT. Translated, it gives CASTPNQGGNQPQHF.

The chain has TRBV18 and TRBJ1-5, with 7 bases fitting TRBD1. The CDR3 covers 18 residues. Germline CDR1 is KGHSH and CDR2 is LQKENI. Trimming at V came to 3 bases and at J to 9 bases, leaving 20 bases not matched to a gene. The DNA for the CDR3 is TGTGCCAGCTCACCGCCGGGGAGGGGGCGCCCGTTAAAGGGGCCCCAGCATTTT. This codes for CASSPPGRGRPLKGPQHF.

The chain uses TRBV12-3 or TRBV12-4 and TRBJ1-1; D is ambiguous. This CDR3 has 13 amino acids. The germline V and J ends were trimmed by 8 bases and 1 base, with 11 bases remaining between them. CDR3 loop: CASLVRENTEAFF. CDR3 DNA: TGTGCCAGCCTTGTTCGGGAGAACACTGAAGCTTTCTTT.

The chain employs TRBV24-1 and TRBJ2-7; no clear D gene. The V and J ends lost 12 bases and 5 bases respectively, with 7 bases between them. There are 9 residues in the CDR3. Germline CDR1 and CDR2: KGHDR and SFDVKD. In DNA, the CDR3 is TGTGCCGCTTACCACGAGCAGTACTTC. Translating gives CAAYHEQYF.

The gene calls are TRBV5-4 and TRBJ1-2; TRBD1 aligns across 8 bases. The CDR3 covers 14 residues. Germline values: CDR1 SGHNT, CDR2 YYREEE (reference sequence). Germline trimming cut 3 bases from V and 4 bases from J; bases unmatched to any gene: 5. CDR3: CASSYLGQGYGYTF. Written as DNA, the CDR3 is TGTGCCAGCAGCTACCTAGGACAGGGCTATGGCTACACCTTC.

J is TRBJ2-2 and V is TRBV2; D gene ambiguous. The ends were cut back, 6 bases at V and 4 bases at J, with 6 bases in the middle. The germline V gene encodes CDR1 SNHLY and CDR2 FYNNEI. The CDR3 sequence is 12 residues long. CDR3 sequence (DNA): TGTGCCAGCAGCGACACCACCGGGGAGCTGTTTTTT. The encoded protein is CASSDTTGELFF. Variable domain in full (rest from reference TRBV2 and TRBJ2-2): EPEVTQTPSHQVTQMGQEVILRCVPISNHLYFYWYRQILGQKVEFLVSFYNNEISEKSEIFDDQFSVERPDGSNFTLKIRSTKLEDSAMYFCASSDTTGELFFGEGSRLTVL.

By proportion, this clone is medium-sized. J is TRBJ1-1 and V is TRBV20-1; D remains unclear. Trimming left V 7 bases short and J 0 bases short, with 6 bases between. There are 11 residues in the CDR3. Per germline, CDR1 DFQATT and CDR2 SNEGSKA (reference sequence). The CDR3 protein is CSVKMNTEAFF. The CDR3 nucleotides are TGCAGTGTTAAGATGAACACTGAAGCTTTCTTT.